Following are 18 T cell receptor beta chains from one sample sequenced in a study of T cell responses to AZD1222 COVID-19 vaccine (dated by TCRdb to the early 2020s). To prepare the library, the immunoSEQ multiplex PCR assay was applied. This is the immuneACCESS table as TCRdb keeps it, with only in-frame sequences that have V and J called. A part of the clones is gone; compared with another copy, unresolved V genes explain less than half, and the rest is unexplained. The sample has roughly 150,000 clones on record, approximately 88% of them singletons. The top ten clonotypes cover about 3.3% of the sample. Explained via the paper, the time point label denotes: baseline before first vaccination. The treatment or condition label corresponds to: meningococcal conjugate vaccine given as trial control. The source was peripheral blood, collected on day 0 of MenACWY control vaccination. All receptors derive from an adult in good health.

The chain couples TRBV12-5 to TRBJ1-4; TRBD1 matches at 11 bases. The germline V gene encodes CDR1 LGHNT and CDR2 FRNRAP. Losses at the gene ends were 6 bases for V and 1 base for J; bases not matched to a gene: 7. This CDR3 contains 17 residues. In nucleotides, the CDR3 is TGTGCTAGTGGCAAGGGGACAGGGGGAAAAACTAATGAAAAACTGTTTTTT. The encoded protein is CASGKGTGGKTNEKLFF.

The chain has TRBV5-1 and TRBJ1-4, with D possibly TRBD1 on 5 matching bases. CDR3 length equals 17 residues. Germline V lookup: CDR1 SGHRS, CDR2 YFSETQ. V lost 0 bases to trimming and J lost 3 bases, with 15 bases between them. CDR3 in DNA: TGCGCCAGCAGCTTGGAGGGGCCGTTTCCAGCTAATGAAAAACTGTTTTTT. It translates to CASSLEGPFPANEKLFF.

The chain couples TRBV5-1 to TRBJ1-1; D is perhaps TRBD1 (5 bases). Germline CDR1 SGHRS, CDR2 YFSETQ. The CDR3 contains 15 residues. V dropped 0 bases and J dropped 3 bases, with 12 bases sitting between them. This chain's CDR3 is CASSLAPGADTEAFF. The CDR3 nucleotides are TGCGCCAGCAGCTTGGCCCCCGGGGCGGACACTGAAGCTTTCTTT.

This chain connects TRBV2 to TRBJ1-6; 7 nucleotides agree with TRBD1. After removal of 6 bases from V and 6 bases from J, the junction contained 8 bases not matched to a gene. This CDR3 has 15 amino acids. Germline V gene lookup returns CDR1 SNHLY and CDR2 FYNNEI. CDR3 in amino acids: CASRGPGTANSPLHF. For the CDR3, the DNA is TGTGCCAGCAGAGGGCCCGGGACAGCTAATTCACCCCTCCACTTT.

The J gene is TRBJ1-1, the V gene TRBV28, with TRBD1 matching over 10 bases. Germline assignment: CDR1 MDHEN and CDR2 SYDVKM. CDR3 length equals 16 residues. J was trimmed by 1 base and V by 6 bases; bases with no gene match: 8. CDR3 DNA sequence: TGTGCCAGCAGGACAGGGGGCCGGGTCAGGAACACTGAAGCTTTCTTT. This sequence encodes CASRTGGRVRNTEAFF. The variable domain in full, with the rest retrieved from reference TRBV28 and TRBJ1-1, is DVKVTQSSRYLVKRTGEKVFLECVQDMDHENMFWYRQDPGLGLRLIYFSYDVKMKEKGDIPEGYSVSREKKERFSLILESASTNQTSMYLCASRTGGRVRNTEAFFGQGTRLTVV.

CDR3 nucleotides: TGTGCCAGCAGCCACCTAGGCGGGGAAAGCACAGATACGCAGTATTTT. Amino acids: CASSHLGGESTDTQYF. The chain combines TRBV27 with TRBJ2-3; TRBD2 might be the D (6 bases). CDR1 and CDR2 (germline): MNHEY, SMNVEV (reference sequence). This CDR3 contains 16 residues. V was clipped by 6 bases and J by 0 bases, with 16 bases between them.

V and J are TRBV7-9 and TRBJ1-3, with D possibly matching TRBD1 (6 bases). Looked up from germline, CDR1 is SEHNR and CDR2 is FQNEAQ (reference sequence). CDR3 length equals 14 residues. V was pared by 5 bases and J by 3 bases, with 11 bases between. CDR3 DNA sequence: TGTGCCAGCAGCCCAAGGGACATTGGAAACACCATATATTTT. The encoded protein is CASSPRDIGNTIYF. The complete variable domain, with remaining parts taken from reference TRBV7-9 and TRBJ1-3, reads DTGVSQNPRHKITKRGQNVTFRCDPISEHNRLYWYRQTLGQGPEFLTYFQNEAQLEKSRLLSDRFSAERPKGSFSTLEIQRTEQGDSAMYLCASSPRDIGNTIYFGEGSWLTVV.

The chain carries TRBV7-9 and TRBJ1-4; no reliable D call. This CDR3 is 15 amino acids long. V dropped 6 bases and J dropped 7 bases, with 18 bases sitting between them. Per the germline V gene, CDR1 is SEHNR and CDR2 is FQNEAQ (reference sequence). The CDR3 DNA reads TGTGCCAGCAGGGTAGGACGAGGAGGAAGTGAAAAACTGTTTTTT. The encoded protein is CASRVGRGGSEKLFF.

Remarks on this clone: Other DNA sequences from this sample encode an identical CDR3 as well. CDR3 coding DNA: TGTGCCAGCAGCTTAGGGGGTTCGGGAAACACCATATATTTT. It yields the protein CASSLGGSGNTIYF. The chain carries TRBV5-4 and TRBJ1-3; D is possibly TRBD1 (6 bases). V was pared by 2 bases and J by 4 bases, with 10 bases between. Germline assignment: CDR1 SGHNT and CDR2 YYREEE (reference sequence). The CDR3 is made up of 14 amino acids.

Regarding this clone: Its ends do not fully match the called genes, so a read error is possible. This sequence joins TRBV7-7 and TRBJ2-1, with D possibly being TRBD2 (6 bases). This CDR3 has 13 residues. Germline V gene lookup returns CDR1 SSHAT and CDR2 FNYEAQ (reference sequence). This CDR3 is CASSRDFYNEQFF. In nucleotides, the CDR3 is TGTGCTAGCAGCCGGGACTTTTACAATGAGCAGTTCTTC.

The CDR3 DNA reads TGTGCCAGTAGTATGAGGGGCACTGAAGCTTTCTTT. It encodes CASSMRGTEAFF. This sequence joins TRBV19 and TRBJ1-1, with a tentative D call TRBD1 (5 bases). Between the trimmed V and J ends, which lost 3 bases and 4 bases, there was a span of 6 bases. Germline V gene sequence: CDR1 LNHDA, CDR2 SQIVND (reference sequence). CDR3 length: 12 residues.

This sequence joins TRBV30 and TRBJ2-1; TRBD2 matches at 7 bases. CDR3 length equals 14 residues. The germline V gene has CDR1 GTSNPN and CDR2 SVGIG (reference sequence). V shed 4 bases and J 0 bases; nucleotides not matched to a gene: 3. Here the CDR3 reads CAWTSGSSYNEQFF. CDR3 in DNA: TGTGCCTGGACTAGCGGAAGCTCCTACAATGAGCAGTTCTTC. Complete variable domain (other parts from reference TRBV30 and TRBJ2-1): SQTIHQWPATLVQPVGSPLSLECTVEGTSNPNLYWYRQAAGRGLQLLFYSVGIGQISSEVPQNLSASRPQDRQFILSSKKLLLSDSGFYLCAWTSGSSYNEQFFGPGTRLTVL.

This clone was seen a single time. This chain links TRBV28 with TRBJ1-2, with D hard to call. Germline CDR1 reads MDHEN; CDR2 reads SYDVKM. Trimming pared 3 bases from V and 0 bases from J, leaving 8 bases between. The CDR3 is 14 amino acids. The CDR3: CASSFVPTNYGYTF. CDR3 sequence (DNA): TGTGCCAGCAGTTTTGTCCCCACTAACTATGGCTACACCTTC.

This chain uses TRBV29-1 with TRBJ1-1, with D unresolved. Per the germline V gene, CDR1 is SQVTM and CDR2 is ANQGSEA. Trimming cost V 3 bases and J 1 base, with 6 bases left between them. This CDR3 region has 12 residues. The CDR3 nucleotides are TGCAGCGTTGACAGGAGGAACACTGAAGCTTTCTTT. Translation: CSVDRRNTEAFF.

The rearrangement links TRBV9 to TRBJ2-3; the match to TRBD2 covers 8 bases. CDR3 length equals 15 residues. CDR1 SGDLS and CDR2 YYNGEE come from the germline V gene. V lost 6 bases, J lost 0 bases, and 6 bases stayed unmatched. In DNA, the CDR3 is TGTGCCAGCACCCGGGGACTAGACAGCACAGATACGCAGTATTTT. This translates into CASTRGLDSTDTQYF.

CDR3 in DNA: TGTGCCAGCAGCGCAAACCGGGACAGGGGGAAAAATCAGCCCCAGCATTTT. Translated, it gives CASSANRDRGKNQPQHF. This sequence joins TRBV7-8 and TRBJ1-5; the match to TRBD1 covers 11 bases. The length of the CDR3 is 17 residues. Germline CDR1 is SGHVS and CDR2 is FQNEAQ. V gave up 5 bases and J gave up 4 bases; unmatched junction bases: 10.

V gene TRBV28 combines with J gene TRBJ2-7; D unresolved. The CDR3 covers 12 residues. The V gene lost 6 bases and the J gene lost 3 bases, with 9 bases spanning the gap. The germline V gene has CDR1 MDHEN and CDR2 SYDVKM. CDR3 protein: CASRSSRYEQYF. Here the CDR3 DNA reads TGTGCCAGCAGATCCTCCCGCTACGAGCAGTACTTC.

V gene TRBV19 combines with J gene TRBJ2-7; possible D gene TRBD2, 5 bases. V was clipped by 6 bases and J by 2 bases, with 14 bases between them. The CDR3 contains 14 residues. CDR1 is LNHDA and CDR2 is SQIVND in the germline V gene (reference sequence). The CDR3 DNA reads TGTGCCAGTAGAAAAGCAACGGGGACCTACGAGCAGTACTTC. The encoded protein is CASRKATGTYEQYF.